This TCR beta chain is drawn from a study of control samples from healthy donors and cancer patients. V lost 3 bases and J lost 1, with 12 bases in between. Looked up from germline, CDR1 is SGHVS and CDR2 is FNYEAQ. This CDR3 has 15 residues. Produced via immunoSEQ multiplex PCR; TCRdb's table is partial and in-frame only. This sample yields about 110,000 clones, of which approximately 82% are seen a single time; roughly 6.5% belongs to the top ten. This TCR came from a man younger than 30 in good health. The V call is TRBV7-6, the J call TRBJ1-1; weak D call: TRBD1 (6 bases). The specimen sequenced was blood. CDR3 nucleotide sequence: TGTGCCAGCAGCTTGAAGGGGGGTTGGAACACTGAAGCTTTCTTT. Protein product: CASSLKGGWNTEAFF.